This T cell receptor beta chain was identified in a study of spatial heterogeneity in lung cancer. Across the study: Fewer alpha-chain than beta-chain sequences were consistently detected. The library had UMIs, and each TCR and UMI pair averaged more than ten raw reads.

The time point: sample taken at primary tumor resection. Samples were obtained from approximately 72 donors, all untreated early-stage non-small cell lung cancer patients. The input material, whole RNA from tumor, nontumor lung or frozen PBMC, was sequenced unsorted. General study points: In tumors, expanded intratumoral alpha and beta TCR counts tracked mutation counts.

Germline loops: CDR1 MNHEY, CDR2 SVGEGT. CDR3 length: 15 amino acids. V trimming: 6 bases; J trimming: 6 bases; junction bases outside the gene matches: 7. By its share, this clonotype is medium-sized. Its antigen is unknown. TCRdb re-called the 5' RACE reads with MiXCR, one entry per CDR3 protein. The sample includes roughly 15,000 distinct CDR3 sequences, around 7.3% seen only once; the top ten take 8.9%. The V gene is TRBV6-2 or TRBV6-3, the J gene TRBJ2-2; 10 nucleotides agree with TRBD2. The input for sequencing was lung tumor tissue, taken at surgery. The receptor was isolated from a male donor with early-stage non-small cell lung cancer. The DNA for the CDR3 is TGTGCCAGCAGGATGAGCGGGGGGGCCTCCGGGGAGCTGTTTTTT. Amino acid sequence: CASRMSGGASGELFF.